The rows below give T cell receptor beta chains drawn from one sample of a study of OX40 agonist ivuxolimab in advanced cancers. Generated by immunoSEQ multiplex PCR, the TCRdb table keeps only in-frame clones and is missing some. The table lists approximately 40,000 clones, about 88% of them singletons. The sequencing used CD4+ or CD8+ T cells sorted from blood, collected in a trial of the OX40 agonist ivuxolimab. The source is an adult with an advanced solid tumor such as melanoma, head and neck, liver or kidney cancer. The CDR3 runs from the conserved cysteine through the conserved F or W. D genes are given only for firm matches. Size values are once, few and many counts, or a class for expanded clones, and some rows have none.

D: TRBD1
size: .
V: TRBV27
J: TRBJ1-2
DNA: TGTGCCAGCAGTCTGGGACAGGGGACAGGGGGCTACACCTTC
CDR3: CASSLGQGTGGYTF

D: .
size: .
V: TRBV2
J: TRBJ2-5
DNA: TGTGCCAGCACTGAATGGGGGGCTGGGGAGACCCAGTACTTC
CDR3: CASTEWGAGETQYF

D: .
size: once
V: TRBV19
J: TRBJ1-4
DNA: TGTGCCAGTAGTAATCCGACAGGAGGGTATGAAAAACTGTTTTTT
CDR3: CASSNPTGGYEKLFF

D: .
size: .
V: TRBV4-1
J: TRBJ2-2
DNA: TGCGCCAGCAGCCAAGGGGGTCAGACAGGATGGAGGACCGGGGAGCTGTTTTTT
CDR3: CASSQGGQTGWRTGELFF

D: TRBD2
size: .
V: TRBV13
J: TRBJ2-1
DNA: TGTGCCAGCAGCTCCGGACTAGCGGGAGTGCATGAGCAGTTCTTC
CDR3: CASSSGLAGVHEQFF

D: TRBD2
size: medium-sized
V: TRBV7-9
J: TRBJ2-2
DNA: TGTGCCAGCAGCCCCGGGAGGCTAGCGGGGGAAAACACCGGGGAGCTGTTTTTT
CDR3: CASSPGRLAGENTGELFF

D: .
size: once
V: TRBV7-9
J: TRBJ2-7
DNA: TGTGCCATCCTAACGCGGGGGCCGGACTACGAGCAGTACTTC
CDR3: CAILTRGPDYEQYF

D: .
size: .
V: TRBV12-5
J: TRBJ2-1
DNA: TGTGCTAGTGGTTTGGTAAACAGTAACAATGAGCAGTTCTTC
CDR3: CASGLVNSNNEQFF

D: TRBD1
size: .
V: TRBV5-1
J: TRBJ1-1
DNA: TGCGCCAGCAGCACGGACAGGGTCACTGAAGCTTTCTTT
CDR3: CASSTDRVTEAFF

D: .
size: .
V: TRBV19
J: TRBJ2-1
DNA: TGTGCCAGTAGTATAGGCGCTCTCCTTGAAAGCTCCTACAATGAGCAGTTCTTC
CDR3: CASSIGALLESSYNEQFF

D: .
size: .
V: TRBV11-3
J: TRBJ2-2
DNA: TGTGCCAGCAGCTTAGAACTAGCCGGGGAGCTGTTTTTT
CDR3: CASSLELAGELFF

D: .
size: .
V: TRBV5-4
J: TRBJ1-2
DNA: TGTGCCAGCAGCATGCGGACTGATAACTATGGCTACACCTTC
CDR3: CASSMRTDNYGYTF

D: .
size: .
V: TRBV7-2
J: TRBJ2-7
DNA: TGTGCCAGCAGCGACTGGCTGAGCTCCTACGAGCAGTACTTC
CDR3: CASSDWLSSYEQYF

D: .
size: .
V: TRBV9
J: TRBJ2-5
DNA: TGTGCCAGCAGTGAACCTGATGGTGGAGAGACCCAGTACTTC
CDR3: CASSEPDGGETQYF

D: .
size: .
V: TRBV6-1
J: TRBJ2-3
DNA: TGTGCCAGCAGTGAAGGGGCAGGGGCTAGCACAGATACGCAGTATTTT
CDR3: CASSEGAGASTDTQYF

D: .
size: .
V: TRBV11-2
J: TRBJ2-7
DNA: TGTGCCAGCAGCCGTAGTGGGGGGCTTTACGAGCAGTACTTC
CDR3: CASSRSGGLYEQYF

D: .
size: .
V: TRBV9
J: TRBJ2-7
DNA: TGTGCCAGCAGCGCCGATGGCTACGAGCAGTACTTC
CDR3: CASSADGYEQYF

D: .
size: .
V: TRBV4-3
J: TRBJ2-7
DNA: TGCGCCAGCAGCCCCGTTCAGGGGTTCGGGGAGCAGTACTTC
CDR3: CASSPVQGFGEQYF

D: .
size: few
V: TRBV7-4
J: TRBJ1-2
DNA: TGTGCCAGCACCCATCCGGGAAGGGTAGGTAACGGCTACACCTTC
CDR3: CASTHPGRVGNGYTF

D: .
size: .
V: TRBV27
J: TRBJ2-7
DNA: TGTGCCAGCAGATCCCAGCCCGGTCACTACGAGCAGTACTTC
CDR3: CASRSQPGHYEQYF

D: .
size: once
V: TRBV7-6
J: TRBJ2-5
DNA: TGTGCCAGCAGCTTAACCAGCGGGCCCCAAGAGACCCAGTACTTC
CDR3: CASSLTSGPQETQYF

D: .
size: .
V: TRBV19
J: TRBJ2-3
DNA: TGTGCCAGTAGTGCATTTAGTATGGATACGCAGTATTTT
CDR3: CASSAFSMDTQYF

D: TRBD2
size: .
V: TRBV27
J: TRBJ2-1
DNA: TGTGCCAGCAGCCCCGGACTAGCGGGAATGAATGAGCAGTTCTTC
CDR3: CASSPGLAGMNEQFF

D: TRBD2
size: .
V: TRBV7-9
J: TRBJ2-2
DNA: TGTGCCAGCCGGGAGAGGAAGAGCGGGGGCAACACCGGGGAGCTGTTTTTT
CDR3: CASRERKSGGNTGELFF

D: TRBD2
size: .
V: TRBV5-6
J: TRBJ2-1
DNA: TGTGCCAGCAGCTTAGGACTAGCGGAGCAGTTCTTC
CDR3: CASSLGLAEQFF

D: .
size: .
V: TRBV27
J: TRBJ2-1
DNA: TGTGCCAGCAGTTTATTGCCAAAAGCCAAGCAGTTCTTC
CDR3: CASSLLPKAKQFF

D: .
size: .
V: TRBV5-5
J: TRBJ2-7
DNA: TGTGCCAGCAGCTTGGACGGCTACGAGCAGTACTTC
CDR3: CASSLDGYEQYF

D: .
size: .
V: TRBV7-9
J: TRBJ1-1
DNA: TGTGCCAGCAGCAACCTACAGGGTCTGAACACTGAAGCTTTCTTT
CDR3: CASSNLQGLNTEAFF

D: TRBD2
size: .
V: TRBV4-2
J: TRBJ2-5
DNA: TGTGCCAGCAGCCAAGGGGCTAGCGGGACCCAGTACTTC
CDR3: CASSQGASGTQYF

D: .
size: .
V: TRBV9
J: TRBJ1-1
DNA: TGTGCCAGCAGCGTAGTTCTTCCCCTGAACACTGAAGCTTTCTTT
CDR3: CASSVVLPLNTEAFF

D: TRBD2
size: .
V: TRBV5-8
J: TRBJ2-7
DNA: TGTGCCAGCAGCTTGGTAGCTAGCGGGTTCGAGCAGTACTTC
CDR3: CASSLVASGFEQYF

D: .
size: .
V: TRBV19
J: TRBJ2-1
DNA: TGTGCCAGTAGTATTAGAGGGGACTGGCATGAGCAGTTCTTC
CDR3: CASSIRGDWHEQFF

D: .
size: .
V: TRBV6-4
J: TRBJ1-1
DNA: TGTGCCAGCAGTGACCGGGATACTGAAGCTTTCTTT
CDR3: CASSDRDTEAFF

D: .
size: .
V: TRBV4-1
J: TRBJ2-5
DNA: TGCGCCAGCAGCCAGGGGGACTACCAAGAGACCCAGTACTTC
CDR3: CASSQGDYQETQYF

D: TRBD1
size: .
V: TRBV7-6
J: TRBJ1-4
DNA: TGTGCCAGCAGCTCCGGGGACAGACACACCTCAACTAATGAAAAACTGTTTTTT
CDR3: CASSSGDRHTSTNEKLFF

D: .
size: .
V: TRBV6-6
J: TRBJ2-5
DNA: TGTGCCAGCAGCCTGAGCCTCCAAGAGACCCAGTACTTC
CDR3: CASSLSLQETQYF

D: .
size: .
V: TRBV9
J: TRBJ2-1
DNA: TGTGCCAGCAGCGTAGCCGGGGTGTTAGCGAGTCGTAATGAGCAGTTCTTC
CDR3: CASSVAGVLASRNEQFF

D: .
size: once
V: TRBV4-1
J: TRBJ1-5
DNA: TGCGCCAGCAGCCAAGGGGTTGAACAGCCCCAGCATTTT
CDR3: CASSQGVEQPQHF